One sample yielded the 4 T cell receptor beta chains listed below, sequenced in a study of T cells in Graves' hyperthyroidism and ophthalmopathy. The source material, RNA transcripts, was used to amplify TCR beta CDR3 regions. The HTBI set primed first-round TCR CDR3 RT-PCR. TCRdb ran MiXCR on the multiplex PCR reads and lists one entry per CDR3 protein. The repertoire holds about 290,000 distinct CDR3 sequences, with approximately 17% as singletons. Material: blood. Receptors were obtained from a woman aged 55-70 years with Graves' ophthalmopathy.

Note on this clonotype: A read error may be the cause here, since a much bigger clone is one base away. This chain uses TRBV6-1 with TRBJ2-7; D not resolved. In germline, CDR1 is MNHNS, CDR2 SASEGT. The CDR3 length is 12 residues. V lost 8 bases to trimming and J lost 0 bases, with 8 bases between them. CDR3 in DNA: TGTGCCAGCCAAGGTAACTCCTACGAGCAGTACTTC. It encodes CASQGNSYEQYF.

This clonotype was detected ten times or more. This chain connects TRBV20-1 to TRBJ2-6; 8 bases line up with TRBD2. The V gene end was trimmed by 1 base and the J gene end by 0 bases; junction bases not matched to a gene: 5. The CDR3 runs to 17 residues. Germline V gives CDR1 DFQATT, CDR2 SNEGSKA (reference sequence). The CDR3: CSARGRGVLSGANVLTF. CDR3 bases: TGCAGTGCTAGAGGGCGGGGGGTCCTCTCTGGGGCCAACGTCCTGACTTTC.

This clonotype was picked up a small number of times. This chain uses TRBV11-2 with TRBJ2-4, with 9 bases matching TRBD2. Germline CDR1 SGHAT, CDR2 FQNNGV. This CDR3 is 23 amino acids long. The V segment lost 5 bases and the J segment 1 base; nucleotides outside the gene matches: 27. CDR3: CASSRSYGLFAGGPYLAKNIQYF. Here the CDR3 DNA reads TGTGCCAGCAGCCGATCTTATGGCCTATTTGCGGGAGGGCCGTATTTGGCCAAAAACATTCAGTACTTC.

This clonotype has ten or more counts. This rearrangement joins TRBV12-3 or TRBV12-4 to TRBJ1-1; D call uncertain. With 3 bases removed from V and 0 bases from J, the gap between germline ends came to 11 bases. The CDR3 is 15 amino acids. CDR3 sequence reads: CASSFSALMNTEAFF. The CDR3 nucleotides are TGTGCCAGCAGTTTTTCGGCATTGATGAACACTGAAGCTTTCTTT.